This TCR beta chain derives from a study of blood T cell repertoires in COVID-19. Here immunoSEQ multiplex PCR was the method, and the copy in TCRdb shows in-frame clones only, minus some. The table records tens of thousands of clones, 65% to 90% of them present only once. Germline assignment: CDR1 KGHSH and CDR2 LQKENI. The ends lost 4 bases at V and 5 bases at J; junction bases unmatched: 5. The CDR3 length is 14 residues. This clone was recorded once. Sequencing was done on a sample of peripheral blood. This TCR was sampled from a human donor in a cohort sampled during active COVID-19. The genes are TRBV18 and TRBJ2-5; TRBD1 matches at 9 bases. The CDR3 region is CASSRSGTGETQYF. In DNA form, the CDR3 reads TGTGCCAGCTCACGTTCCGGGACAGGGGAGACCCAGTACTTC.